The rows below give T cell receptor beta chains drawn from one sample of a study of shared clonotypes between healthy human individuals. Only in-frame clones appear in the TCRdb table, and some are missing; sequencing was by immunoSEQ multiplex PCR. The repertoire consists of a few million clones, with around 95% occurring once and the leading ten covering 1.5% to 2%. Sequences were obtained from naive CD8+ T cells from PBMCs. These receptors came from a man aged 18 to 29 in good health. Some clones in this sample may be carry-over from other donors' samples. Both conserved end residues are part of each CDR3. Each record gives: V gene, clone size, J gene, D gene, CDR3 protein, CDR3 DNA. The D gene is left open where the match is weak. Size tells how often a clone was seen (once, few, many) or the class of an expanded clone, and some rows leave it out.

v_gene: TRBV5-4; abundance: NA; j_gene: TRBJ2-5; d_gene: TRBD1; CDR3aa: CASSVRDRVETQYF; CDR3nt: TGTGCCAGCAGCGTCCGGGACAGGGTTGAGACCCAGTACTTC
v_gene: TRBV27; abundance: NA; j_gene: TRBJ2-1; d_gene: NA; CDR3aa: CASSLYGRPRDEQFF; CDR3nt: TGTGCCAGCAGTTTATACGGAAGGCCGAGGGATGAGCAGTTCTTC
v_gene: TRBV4-1; abundance: few; j_gene: TRBJ2-1; d_gene: NA; CDR3aa: CASSQTSSYNEQFF; CDR3nt: TGCGCCAGCAGCCAAACTAGCTCCTACAATGAGCAGTTCTTC
v_gene: TRBV28; abundance: NA; j_gene: TRBJ2-3; d_gene: TRBD2; CDR3aa: CASSLLAGGPGGTDTQYF; CDR3nt: TGTGCCAGCAGTTTGTTAGCGGGAGGGCCAGGTGGTACAGATACGCAGTATTTT
v_gene: TRBV9; abundance: NA; j_gene: TRBJ2-5; d_gene: NA; CDR3aa: CASSEMPLGRYQETQYF; CDR3nt: TGTGCCAGCAGCGAGATGCCATTAGGCAGGTACCAAGAGACCCAGTACTTC
v_gene: TRBV13; abundance: NA; j_gene: TRBJ1-2; d_gene: NA; CDR3aa: CASSLTGVGFYGYTF; CDR3nt: TGTGCCAGCAGCTTAACGGGCGTAGGTTTCTATGGCTACACCTTC
v_gene: TRBV4-2; abundance: NA; j_gene: TRBJ2-1; d_gene: NA; CDR3aa: CASSQDVGLLDSYNEQFF; CDR3nt: TGTGCCAGCAGCCAAGATGTTGGACTCCTGGATTCCTACAATGAGCAGTTCTTC
v_gene: TRBV7-9; abundance: once; j_gene: TRBJ2-1; d_gene: NA; CDR3aa: CASSLGTYNEQFF; CDR3nt: TGTGCCAGCAGCTTAGGAACTTACAATGAGCAGTTCTTC
v_gene: TRBV18; abundance: NA; j_gene: TRBJ2-7; d_gene: NA; CDR3aa: CASSPSQAKSYEQYF; CDR3nt: TGTGCCAGCTCACCATCACAGGCTAAATCCTACGAGCAGTACTTC
v_gene: TRBV5-4; abundance: NA; j_gene: TRBJ2-7; d_gene: TRBD1; CDR3aa: CASSLVRDSLVEQYF; CDR3nt: TGTGCCAGCAGCTTGGTCCGGGACAGCCTCGTAGAGCAGTACTTC
v_gene: TRBV27; abundance: NA; j_gene: TRBJ1-2; d_gene: TRBD1; CDR3aa: CASSSYPPGGEVNFGYTF; CDR3nt: TGTGCCAGCAGTTCTTACCCCCCAGGGGGGGAGGTTAATTTTGGCTACACCTTC
v_gene: TRBV9; abundance: NA; j_gene: TRBJ1-2; d_gene: NA; CDR3aa: CASSGSGTYGYTF; CDR3nt: TGTGCCAGCAGCGGGTCAGGGACCTATGGCTACACCTTC
v_gene: TRBV7-6; abundance: NA; j_gene: TRBJ2-1; d_gene: TRBD2; CDR3aa: CASSDDSGRRNEQFF; CDR3nt: TGTGCCAGCAGCGACGATAGCGGGAGGAGGAATGAGCAGTTCTTC
v_gene: TRBV19; abundance: NA; j_gene: TRBJ2-1; d_gene: TRBD2; CDR3aa: CASSILAGGQEQFF; CDR3nt: TGTGCCAGTAGTATACTAGCGGGAGGGCAGGAGCAGTTCTTC
v_gene: TRBV5-6; abundance: NA; j_gene: TRBJ2-7; d_gene: NA; CDR3aa: CASSDPPGQYF; CDR3nt: TGTGCCAGCAGCGATCCTCCAGGGCAGTACTTC
v_gene: TRBV28; abundance: NA; j_gene: TRBJ1-5; d_gene: NA; CDR3aa: CASSLVQGSNQPQHF; CDR3nt: TGTGCCAGCAGTTTAGTACAGGGCAGCAATCAGCCCCAGCATTTT
v_gene: TRBV6-5; abundance: NA; j_gene: TRBJ2-2; d_gene: NA; CDR3aa: CASSYGLAGELFF; CDR3nt: TGTGCCAGCAGTTACGGGCTAGCCGGGGAGCTGTTTTTT
v_gene: TRBV7-8; abundance: NA; j_gene: TRBJ2-1; d_gene: TRBD2; CDR3aa: CASSSRGLAGVVDEQFF; CDR3nt: TGTGCCAGCAGCTCCCGAGGACTAGCGGGGGTTGTCGATGAGCAGTTCTTC
v_gene: TRBV11-2; abundance: NA; j_gene: TRBJ2-4; d_gene: NA; CDR3aa: CASSLTVLQNIQYF; CDR3nt: TGTGCCAGCAGTTTGACTGTCCTCCAAAACATTCAGTACTTC
v_gene: TRBV5-4; abundance: NA; j_gene: TRBJ2-7; d_gene: NA; CDR3aa: CASSLEAETYEQYF; CDR3nt: TGTGCCAGCAGCTTGGAAGCGGAAACCTACGAGCAGTACTTC
v_gene: TRBV28; abundance: NA; j_gene: TRBJ1-4; d_gene: NA; CDR3aa: CASSRIYEKLFF; CDR3nt: TGTGCCAGCAGCAGGATTTATGAAAAACTGTTTTTT
v_gene: TRBV6-6; abundance: NA; j_gene: TRBJ2-7; d_gene: NA; CDR3aa: CASSYSHSYEQYF; CDR3nt: TGTGCCAGCAGTTATTCACACTCCTACGAGCAGTACTTC
v_gene: TRBV7-2; abundance: NA; j_gene: TRBJ1-4; d_gene: NA; CDR3aa: CASSPRPSLRVINEKLFF; CDR3nt: TGTGCCAGCAGCCCCAGGCCGTCGCTCCGCGTAATTAATGAAAAACTGTTTTTT
v_gene: TRBV28; abundance: NA; j_gene: TRBJ1-1; d_gene: NA; CDR3aa: CASSPSRTAEAFF; CDR3nt: TGTGCCAGCAGTCCTTCTAGGACAGCTGAAGCTTTCTTT
v_gene: TRBV9; abundance: once; j_gene: TRBJ1-1; d_gene: NA; CDR3aa: CASSAPLAGNTEAFF; CDR3nt: TGTGCCAGCAGCGCCCCTCTGGCGGGAAACACTGAAGCTTTCTTT
v_gene: TRBV25-1; abundance: few; j_gene: TRBJ1-2; d_gene: NA; CDR3aa: CASSDPPRF; CDR3nt: TGTGCCAGCAGTGATCCCCCCAGATTC
v_gene: TRBV7-2; abundance: NA; j_gene: TRBJ2-7; d_gene: NA; CDR3aa: CASSLGDGWGTYEQYF; CDR3nt: TGTGCCAGCAGCTTAGGAGACGGTTGGGGGACCTACGAGCAGTACTTC
v_gene: TRBV28; abundance: NA; j_gene: TRBJ1-2; d_gene: NA; CDR3aa: CASTGTNYGYTF; CDR3nt: TGTGCCAGCACGGGTACTAACTATGGCTACACCTTC
v_gene: TRBV15; abundance: NA; j_gene: TRBJ2-1; d_gene: TRBD1; CDR3aa: CATSRGRRGQDYNEQFF; CDR3nt: TGTGCCACCAGCAGAGGAAGGAGGGGACAGGACTACAATGAGCAGTTCTTC
v_gene: TRBV9; abundance: once; j_gene: TRBJ1-2; d_gene: TRBD1; CDR3aa: CASSVVSGGSLAYTF; CDR3nt: TGTGCCAGCAGCGTAGTGTCAGGGGGCTCCCTTGCCTACACCTTC